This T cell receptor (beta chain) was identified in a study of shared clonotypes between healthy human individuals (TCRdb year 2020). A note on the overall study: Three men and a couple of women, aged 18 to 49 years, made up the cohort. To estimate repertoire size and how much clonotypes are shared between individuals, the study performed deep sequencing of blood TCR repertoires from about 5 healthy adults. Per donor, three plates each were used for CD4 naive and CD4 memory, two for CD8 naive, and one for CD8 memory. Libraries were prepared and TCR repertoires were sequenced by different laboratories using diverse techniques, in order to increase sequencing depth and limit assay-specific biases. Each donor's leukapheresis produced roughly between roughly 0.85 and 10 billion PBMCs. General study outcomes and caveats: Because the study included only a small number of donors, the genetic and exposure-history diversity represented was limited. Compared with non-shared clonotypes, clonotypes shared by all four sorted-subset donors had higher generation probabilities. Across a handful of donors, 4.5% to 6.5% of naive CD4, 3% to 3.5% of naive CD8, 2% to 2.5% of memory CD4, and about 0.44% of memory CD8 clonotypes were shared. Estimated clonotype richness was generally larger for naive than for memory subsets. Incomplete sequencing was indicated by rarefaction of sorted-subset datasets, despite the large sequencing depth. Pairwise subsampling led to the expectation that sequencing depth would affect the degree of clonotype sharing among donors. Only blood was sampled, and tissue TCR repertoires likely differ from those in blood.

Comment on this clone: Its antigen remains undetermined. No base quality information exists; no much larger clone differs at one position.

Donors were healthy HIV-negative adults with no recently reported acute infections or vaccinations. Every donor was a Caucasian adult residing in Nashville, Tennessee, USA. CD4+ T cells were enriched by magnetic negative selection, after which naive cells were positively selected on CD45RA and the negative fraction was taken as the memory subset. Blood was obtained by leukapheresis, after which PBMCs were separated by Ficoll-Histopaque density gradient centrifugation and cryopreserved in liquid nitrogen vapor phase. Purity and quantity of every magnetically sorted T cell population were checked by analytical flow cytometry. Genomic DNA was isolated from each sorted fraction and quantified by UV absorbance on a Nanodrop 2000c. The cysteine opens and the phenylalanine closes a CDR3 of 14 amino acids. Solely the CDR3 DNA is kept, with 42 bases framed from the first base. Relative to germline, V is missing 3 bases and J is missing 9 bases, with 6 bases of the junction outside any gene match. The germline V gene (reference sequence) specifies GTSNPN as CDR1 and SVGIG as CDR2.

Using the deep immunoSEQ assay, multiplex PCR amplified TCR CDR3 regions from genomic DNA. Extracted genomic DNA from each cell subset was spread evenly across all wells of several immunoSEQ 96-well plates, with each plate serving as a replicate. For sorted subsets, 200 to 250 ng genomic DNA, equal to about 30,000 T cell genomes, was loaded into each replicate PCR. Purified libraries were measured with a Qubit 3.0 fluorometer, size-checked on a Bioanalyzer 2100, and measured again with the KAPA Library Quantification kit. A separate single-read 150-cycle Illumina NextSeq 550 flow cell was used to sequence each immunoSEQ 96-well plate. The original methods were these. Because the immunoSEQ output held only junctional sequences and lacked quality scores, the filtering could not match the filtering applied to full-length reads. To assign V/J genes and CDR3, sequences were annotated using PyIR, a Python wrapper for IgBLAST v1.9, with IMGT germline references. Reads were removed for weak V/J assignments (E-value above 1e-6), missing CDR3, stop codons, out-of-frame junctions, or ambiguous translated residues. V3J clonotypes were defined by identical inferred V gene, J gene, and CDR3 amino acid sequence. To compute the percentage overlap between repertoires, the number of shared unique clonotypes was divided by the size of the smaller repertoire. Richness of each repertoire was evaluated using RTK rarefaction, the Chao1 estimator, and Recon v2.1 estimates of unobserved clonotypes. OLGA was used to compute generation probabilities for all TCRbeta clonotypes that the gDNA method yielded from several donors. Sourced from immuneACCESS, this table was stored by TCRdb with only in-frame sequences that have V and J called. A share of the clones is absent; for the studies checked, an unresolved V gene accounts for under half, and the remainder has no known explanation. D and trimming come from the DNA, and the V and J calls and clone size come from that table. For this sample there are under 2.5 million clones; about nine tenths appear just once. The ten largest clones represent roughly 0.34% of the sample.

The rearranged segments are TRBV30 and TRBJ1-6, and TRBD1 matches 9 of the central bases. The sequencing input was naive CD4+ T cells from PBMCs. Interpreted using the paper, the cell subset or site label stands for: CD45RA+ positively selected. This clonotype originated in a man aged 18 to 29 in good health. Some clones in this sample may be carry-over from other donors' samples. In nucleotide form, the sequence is TGTGCCTGGAGGGACAGGGGATGGGGTTCACCCCTCCACTTT. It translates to CAWRDRGWGSPLHF.